A selection of T cell receptor beta chains follows, all from one sample in a study of blood T cell repertoires in COVID-19. Sequencing was performed with immunoSEQ multiplex PCR; in TCRdb, only in-frame clones are kept and a portion is missing. The repertoire includes around 97,000 clones, 87% of them detected once, and approximately 3.1% sits in the top ten. Sequencing used peripheral blood. These receptors came from a man aged 50-59 years in a cohort sampled during active COVID-19. Both conserved end residues are part of each CDR3. The order of the fields is D gene, V gene, clone size, J gene, CDR3 length, CDR3 DNA, CDR3 protein. The D gene is left open where the match is weak. Clone size is stated in some rows and not others, as once, few, many or a class when expanded.

>TRBD2|TRBV6-5|NA|TRBJ2-5|16
TGTGCCAGCAGTTACTCGCAGCTAGCGGGGAGGGAGACCCAGTACTTC
CASSYSQLAGRETQYF
>NA|TRBV7-8|few|TRBJ2-1|16
TGTGCCAGCAGCTTAGGGCGTAGGGGTGGTTCAAATGAGCAGTTCTTC
CASSLGRRGGSNEQFF
>NA|TRBV9|NA|TRBJ2-7|13
TGTGCCAGCAGCGCGCCGGCGGGATCCGAGCAGTACTTC
CASSAPAGSEQYF
>TRBD2|TRBV19|NA|TRBJ2-1|13
TGTGCCAGTAATAGCGGGGGGTACAATGAGCAGTTCTTC
CASNSGGYNEQFF
>NA|TRBV29-1|NA|TRBJ1-2|12
TGCAGCGTTCGGGTCGGGTCCTATGGCTACACCTTC
CSVRVGSYGYTF
>NA|TRBV19|NA|TRBJ1-2|12
TGTGCCAGCGGAGACAGACGATATGGCTACACCTTC
CASGDRRYGYTF
>NA|TRBV10-3|NA|TRBJ1-3|13
TGTGCCATCAGCGACAACAACTTAAACACCATATATTTT
CAISDNNLNTIYF
>NA|TRBV5-6|NA|TRBJ2-2|16
TGTGCCAGCAGCCCCGAGACAGGAACGAACACCGGGGAGCTGTTTTTT
CASSPETGTNTGELFF
>NA|TRBV4-1|once|TRBJ1-3|15
TGCGCCAGCAGCCAACCATGGGCCTCTGGAAACACCATATATTTT
CASSQPWASGNTIYF
>NA|TRBV5-1|NA|TRBJ2-2|16
TGCGCCAGCAGCTTCGCGGGCCCCCTGGTTCGCGGGGAGCTGTTTTTT
CASSFAGPLVRGELFF